This TCR beta chain was observed in a study of cytomegalovirus exposure and HLA in healthy donors. Turning to the study itself: Among approximately 400 genotyped donors, around 81% fell in the Caucasian-associated ancestry cluster.

Overall study findings and caveats: In presence/absence analyses, roughly uniform sequencing depth across donors was assumed. An analysis was carried out at a later point. It showed that HLA-associated TCR beta chains were more clonally expanded than equally common non-associated chains. It was confirmed in vitro that a few of the CMV-associated chains were specific for CMV antigens.

Notes on this clone: Its antigen is undetermined.

Primers included in the PCR were 60 Vbeta and 13 Jbeta primers. Sequencing was performed with immunoSEQ multiplex PCR; in TCRdb, only in-frame clones are kept and a portion is missing. Of 200,000 to 250,000 clones listed, about 85% were seen once; the top ten hold approximately 0.24%. Germline V lookup: CDR1 SGHKS, CDR2 YYEKEE (reference sequence). With 4 bases clipped from V and 4 bases from J, the junction kept 5 bases outside the gene matches. This CDR3 has 15 amino acids. The receptor's source is a girl aged 2-10 years in good health and CMV-seronegative. Sequenced sample: PBMCs. The V call is TRBV5-5, the J call TRBJ2-3; 11 bases match TRBD2. The CDR3 loop reads CASSPTSGSADTQYF. The CDR3 bases are TGTGCCAGCAGCCCTACTAGCGGGAGCGCAGATACGCAGTATTTT. The full variable domain, its missing parts supplied by reference TRBV5-5 and TRBJ2-3, is DAGVTQSPTHLIKTRGQQVTLRCSPISGHKSVSWYQQVLGQGPQFIFQYYEKEERGRGNFPDRFSARQFPNYSSELNVNALLLGDSALYLCASSPTSGSADTQYFGPGTRLTVL.